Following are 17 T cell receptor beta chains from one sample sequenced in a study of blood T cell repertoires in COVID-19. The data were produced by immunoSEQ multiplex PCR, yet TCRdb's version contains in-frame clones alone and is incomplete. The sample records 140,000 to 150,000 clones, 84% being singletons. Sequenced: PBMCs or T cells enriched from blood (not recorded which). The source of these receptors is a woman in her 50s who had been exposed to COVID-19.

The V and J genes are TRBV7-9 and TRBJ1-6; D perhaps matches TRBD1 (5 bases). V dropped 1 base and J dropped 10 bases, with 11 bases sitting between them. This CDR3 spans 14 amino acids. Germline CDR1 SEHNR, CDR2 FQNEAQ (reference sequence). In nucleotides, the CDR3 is TGTGCCAGCAGCTTAGGGGGGGGGACCTCACCCCTCCACTTT. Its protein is CASSLGGGTSPLHF.

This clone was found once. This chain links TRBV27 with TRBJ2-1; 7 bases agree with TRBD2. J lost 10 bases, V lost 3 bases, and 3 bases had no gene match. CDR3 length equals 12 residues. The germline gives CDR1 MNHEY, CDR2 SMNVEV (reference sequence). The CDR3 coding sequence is TGTGCCAGCAGTTTTGGGGGAGGGGAGCAGTTCTTC. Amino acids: CASSFGGGEQFF.

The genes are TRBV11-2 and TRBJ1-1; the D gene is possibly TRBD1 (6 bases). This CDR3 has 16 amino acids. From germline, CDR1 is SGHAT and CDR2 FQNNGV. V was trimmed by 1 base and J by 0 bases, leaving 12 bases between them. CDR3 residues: CASSLAGGRMNTEAFF. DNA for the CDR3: TGTGCCAGCAGCTTAGCGGGGGGCAGGATGAACACTGAAGCTTTCTTT.

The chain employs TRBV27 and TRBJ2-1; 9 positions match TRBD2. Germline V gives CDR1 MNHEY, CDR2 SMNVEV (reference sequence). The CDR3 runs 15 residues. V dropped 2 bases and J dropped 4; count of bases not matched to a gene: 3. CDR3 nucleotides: TGTGCCAGCAGTTTACTGCGGGAGGGGTACAATGAGCAGTTCTTC. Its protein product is CASSLLREGYNEQFF.

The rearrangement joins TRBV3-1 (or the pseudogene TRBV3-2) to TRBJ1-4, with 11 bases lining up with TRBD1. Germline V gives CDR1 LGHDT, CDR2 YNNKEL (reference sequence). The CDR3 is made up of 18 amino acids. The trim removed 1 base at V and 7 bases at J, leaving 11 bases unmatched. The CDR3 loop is CASSQAGDRGTRSEKLFF. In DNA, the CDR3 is TGTGCCAGCAGCCAAGCCGGGGACAGGGGGACTCGGTCTGAAAAACTGTTTTTT.

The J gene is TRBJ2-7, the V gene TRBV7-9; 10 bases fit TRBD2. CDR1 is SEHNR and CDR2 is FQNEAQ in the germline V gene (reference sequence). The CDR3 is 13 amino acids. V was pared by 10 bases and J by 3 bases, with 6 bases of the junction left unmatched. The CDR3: CATSGLAIYEQYF. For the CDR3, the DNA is TGTGCCACCTCGGGACTAGCGATCTACGAGCAGTACTTC. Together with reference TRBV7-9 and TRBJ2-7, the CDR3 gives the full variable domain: DTGVSQNPRHKITKRGQNVTFRCDPISEHNRLYWYRQTLGQGPEFLTYFQNEAQLEKSRLLSDRFSAERPKGSFSTLEIQRTEQGDSAMYLCATSGLAIYEQYFGPGTRLTVT.

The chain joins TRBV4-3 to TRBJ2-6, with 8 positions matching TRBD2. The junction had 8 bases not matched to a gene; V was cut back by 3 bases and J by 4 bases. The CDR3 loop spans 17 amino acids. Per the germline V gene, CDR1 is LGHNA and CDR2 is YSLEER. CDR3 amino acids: CASSQRAGGAGANVLTF. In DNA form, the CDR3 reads TGCGCCAGCAGCCAGCGCGCCGGGGGGGCGGGGGCCAACGTCCTGACTTTC.

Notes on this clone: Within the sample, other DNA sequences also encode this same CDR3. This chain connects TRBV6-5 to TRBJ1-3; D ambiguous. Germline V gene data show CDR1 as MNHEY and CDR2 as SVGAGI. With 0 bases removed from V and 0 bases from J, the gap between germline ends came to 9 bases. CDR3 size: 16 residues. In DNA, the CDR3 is TGTGCCAGCAGTTACTCAGGAGGCTCCTCTGGAAACACCATATATTTT. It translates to CASSYSGGSSGNTIYF.

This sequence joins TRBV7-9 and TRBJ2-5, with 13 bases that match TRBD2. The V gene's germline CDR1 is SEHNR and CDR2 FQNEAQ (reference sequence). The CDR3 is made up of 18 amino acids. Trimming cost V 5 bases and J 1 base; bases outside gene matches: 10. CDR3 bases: TGTGCCAGCAGCCCACCGGGACTAGCGGGAATGAGCCAAGAGACCCAGTACTTC. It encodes CASSPPGLAGMSQETQYF.

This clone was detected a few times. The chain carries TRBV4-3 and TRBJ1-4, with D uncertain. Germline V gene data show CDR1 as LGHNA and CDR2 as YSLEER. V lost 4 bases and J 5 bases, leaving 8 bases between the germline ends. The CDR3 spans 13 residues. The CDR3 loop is CASSPRVNEKLFF. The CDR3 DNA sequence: TGCGCCAGCAGCCCCCGAGTCAATGAAAAACTGTTTTTT.

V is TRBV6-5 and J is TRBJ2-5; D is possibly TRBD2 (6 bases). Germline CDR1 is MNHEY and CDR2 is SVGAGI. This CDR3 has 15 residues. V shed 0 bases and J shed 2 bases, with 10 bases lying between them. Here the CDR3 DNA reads TGTGCCAGCAGTTACTCGACGCTAGCGCAAGAGACCCAGTACTTC. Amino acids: CASSYSTLAQETQYF.

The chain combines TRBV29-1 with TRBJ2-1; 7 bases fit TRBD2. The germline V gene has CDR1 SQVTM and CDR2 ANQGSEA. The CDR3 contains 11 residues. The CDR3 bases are TGCGGGGGGGACTTCTACAATGAGCAGTTCTTC. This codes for CGGDFYNEQFF.

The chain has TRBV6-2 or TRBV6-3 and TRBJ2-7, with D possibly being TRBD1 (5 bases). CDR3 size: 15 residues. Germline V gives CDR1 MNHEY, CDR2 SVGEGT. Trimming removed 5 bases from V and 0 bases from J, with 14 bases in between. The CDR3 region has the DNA TGTGCCAGCAGTAACCCCCACAGGAACTCCTACGAGCAGTACTTC. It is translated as CASSNPHRNSYEQYF.

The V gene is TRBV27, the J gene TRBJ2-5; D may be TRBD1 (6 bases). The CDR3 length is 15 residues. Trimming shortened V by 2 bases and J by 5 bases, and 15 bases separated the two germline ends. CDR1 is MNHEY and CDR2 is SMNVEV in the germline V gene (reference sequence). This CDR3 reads CASSLQGGSFETQYF. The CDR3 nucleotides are TGTGCCAGCAGTTTACAAGGGGGAAGTTTTGAGACCCAGTACTTC.

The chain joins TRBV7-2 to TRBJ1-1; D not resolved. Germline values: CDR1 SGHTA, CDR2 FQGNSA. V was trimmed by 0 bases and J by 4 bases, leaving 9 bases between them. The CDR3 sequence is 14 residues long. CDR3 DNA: TGTGCCAGCAGCTTAGCGCAGGCTGGCACTGAAGCTTTCTTT. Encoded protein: CASSLAQAGTEAFF.

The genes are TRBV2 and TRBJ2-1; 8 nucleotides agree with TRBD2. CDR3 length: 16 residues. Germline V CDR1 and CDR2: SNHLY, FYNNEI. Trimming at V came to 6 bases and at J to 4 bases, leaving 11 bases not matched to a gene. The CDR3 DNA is TGTGCCAGCAGGGCCACCGTGGAGCGGGGGTACAATGAGCAGTTCTTC. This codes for CASRATVERGYNEQFF.

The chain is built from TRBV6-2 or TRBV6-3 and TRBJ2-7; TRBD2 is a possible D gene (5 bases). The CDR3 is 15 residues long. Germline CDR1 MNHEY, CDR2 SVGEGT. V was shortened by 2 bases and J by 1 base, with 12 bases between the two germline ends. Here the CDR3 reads CASSYEGRGSYEQYF. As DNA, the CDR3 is TGTGCCAGCAGTTACGAAGGACGGGGTTCCTACGAGCAGTACTTC.